Listed here are 14 T cell receptor beta chains from one sample, sequenced in a study of blood T cell repertoires in COVID-19. TCRdb keeps only in-frame clones here, not all; method: immunoSEQ multiplex PCR. The sample contains about 130,000 clones, about 85% of which appear only once. Sequenced input: peripheral blood. The receptors were gathered from a woman aged 80 or over with acute or convalescent COVID-19.

V and J are TRBV11-2 and TRBJ1-3, with D perhaps matching TRBD1 (6 bases). The CDR3 runs 14 residues. The V gene lost 3 bases and the J gene lost 4 bases, with 10 bases spanning the gap. In germline, CDR1 is SGHAT, CDR2 FQNNGV. The DNA of the CDR3 is TGTGCCAGCAGCTTGGGGGCAGGCGGAAACACCATATATTTT. Residues: CASSLGAGGNTIYF.

CDR3 protein: CASSQPLSRSKTQYF. DNA of the CDR3: TGCGCCAGCAGCCAACCCCTCTCTAGAAGCAAGACCCAGTACTTC. J is TRBJ2-5 and V is TRBV4-1; no reliable D call. This CDR3 is built from 15 residues. The V and J ends lost 2 bases and 6 bases respectively, with 16 bases between them. Germline assignment: CDR1 MGHRA and CDR2 YSYEKL.

This clone was counted between two and nine times. This chain links TRBV5-5 with TRBJ1-3; no clear D. Germline V CDR1 and CDR2: SGHKS, YYEKEE (reference sequence). The V end was cut by 2 bases, the J end by 2 bases, with 11 bases between. The CDR3 has 15 residues. CDR3: CASSFTSTTGNTIYF. In DNA, the CDR3 is TGTGCCAGCAGCTTTACATCTACTACTGGAAACACCATATATTTT.

V usage is TRBV7-2 and J usage is TRBJ2-3, with 8 bases aligning to TRBD1. Germline CDR1 SGHTA, CDR2 FQGNSA. This CDR3 spans 14 amino acids. The V and J ends lost 4 bases and 11 bases, in that order; junction bases with no gene match: 11. The CDR3 sequence is CASSSQSPGQGQYF. The CDR3 DNA sequence: TGTGCCAGCAGCTCCCAATCCCCAGGACAGGGGCAGTATTTT.

V and J are TRBV3-1 (or the pseudogene TRBV3-2) and TRBJ2-5; 11 nucleotides align to TRBD2. Germline V gene data show CDR1 as LGHDT and CDR2 as YNNKEL (reference sequence). The J segment lost 4 bases and the V segment lost 0 bases, leaving 4 bases of the junction unmatched. CDR3 size: 16 residues. CDR3 in DNA: TGTGCCAGCAGCCAAGAGGGACTAGCGGCGAGAGAGACCCAGTACTTC. It yields the protein CASSQEGLAARETQYF.

The table lists this clone with a few counts. The chain employs TRBV7-9 and TRBJ1-1; 7 nucleotides agree with TRBD1. Germline CDR1 and CDR2: SEHNR and FQNEAQ (reference sequence). Trimming removed 5 bases from V and 4 bases from J; junction bases left unmatched: 4. CDR3 length equals 13 residues. The CDR3 nucleotides are TGTGCCAGCAGCCGGGACAGCATCACTGAAGCTTTCTTT. Translation: CASSRDSITEAFF.

This chain links TRBV24-1 with TRBJ1-5; the D is unclear. There are 12 residues in the CDR3. Trimming shortened V by 6 bases and J by 4 bases, and 6 bases separated the two germline ends. Looked up from germline, CDR1 is KGHDR and CDR2 is SFDVKD. The CDR3 sequence: CATSSGNQPQHF. The DNA of the CDR3 is TGTGCCACCAGTTCCGGGAATCAGCCCCAGCATTTT.

The chain carries TRBV19 and TRBJ1-3, with D unresolved. The CDR3 is 15 residues long. Germline V gene sequence: CDR1 LNHDA, CDR2 SQIVND (reference sequence). With 6 bases removed from V and 4 bases from J, the gap between germline ends came to 16 bases. The CDR3 coding sequence is TGTGCCAGTAGCCCCCGCGGGTCCCGGGGAAACACCATATATTTT. It specifies CASSPRGSRGNTIYF.

This sequence joins TRBV7-2 and TRBJ2-5; 9 bases match TRBD2. V shed 0 bases, J shed 1 base, and the junction held 6 bases outside the gene matches. This CDR3 is 17 amino acids long. In germline, CDR1 is SGHTA, CDR2 FQGNSA. The CDR3 nucleotides read TGTGCCAGCAGCTTAGCGATAATAGCGGGGGCCCAAGAGACCCAGTACTTC. It encodes CASSLAIIAGAQETQYF. Looking up the rest from reference TRBV7-2 and TRBJ2-5 gives the full variable domain: GAGVSQSPSNKVTEKGKDVELRCDPISGHTALYWYRQSLGQGLEFLIYFQGNSAPDKSGLPSDRFSAERTGGSVSTLTIQRTQQEDSAVYLCASSLAIIAGAQETQYFGPGTRLLVL.

The chain carries TRBV19 and TRBJ1-3; D remains ambiguous. V lost 7 bases and J lost 0, with 7 bases in between. The CDR3 extends over 13 amino acids. The germline CDR1 and CDR2 sequences are LNHDA and SQIVND (reference sequence). The CDR3 reads CASTSRSGNTIYF. CDR3 bases: TGTGCCAGTACCTCCCGCTCTGGAAACACCATATATTTT.

The chain joins TRBV4-3 to TRBJ1-1; no reliable D call. From germline, CDR1 is LGHNA and CDR2 YSLEER. V shed 1 base and J shed 8 bases, with 11 bases lying between them. The CDR3 runs 13 residues. The CDR3 reads CASSQVKSREAFF. CDR3 coding DNA: TGCGCCAGCAGCCAAGTAAAGTCCAGGGAAGCTTTCTTT.

The rearrangement uses TRBV11-3 and TRBJ2-3; D is perhaps TRBD1 (6 bases). CDR1 and CDR2 (germline): SGHNT, YENEEA. The CDR3 has 13 residues. The V gene lost 6 bases and the J gene lost 4 bases, with 11 bases spanning the gap. The CDR3 DNA sequence: TGTGCCAGCAGTGTCAGGGGCGCAGATACGCAGTATTTT. Its translation is CASSVRGADTQYF.

This clone appeared once. The chain links TRBV18 to TRBJ1-2; D is perhaps TRBD1 (6 bases). Per the germline V gene, CDR1 is KGHSH and CDR2 is LQKENI. Between the trimmed V and J ends, which lost 0 bases and 5 bases, there was a span of 22 bases. The CDR3 loop spans 18 amino acids. For the CDR3, the DNA is TGTGCCAGCTCACCACCCGAAAGCTCAGGGGCGGTTCAGTATGGCTACACCTTC. It translates to CASSPPESSGAVQYGYTF.

The J gene is TRBJ1-4, the V gene TRBV3-1 (or the pseudogene TRBV3-2); 8 bases align to TRBD1. Germline V gives CDR1 LGHDT, CDR2 YNNKEL (reference sequence). Unmatched junction bases numbered 3, after V lost 1 base and J lost 8 bases. This CDR3 comprises 14 residues. CDR3 sequence: CASSQVQGVEKLFF. DNA of the CDR3: TGTGCCAGCAGCCAAGTACAGGGGGTCGAAAAACTGTTTTTT.